The 22 T cell receptor beta chains presented below share a single source sample, sequenced in a study of T cells of healthy individuals. MiXCR, run by TCRdb on the 5' RACE reads, gives a single entry per CDR3 protein. In the table there are about 100,000 distinct CDR3 sequences, approximately 18% of which are singletons. Source of these receptors: a human donor in good health.

This clonotype was detected a few times. The gene calls are TRBV10-3 and TRBJ2-7; the D gene is possibly TRBD1 (6 bases). CDR1 and CDR2 from the germline V gene are ENHRY and SYGVKD. V was shortened by 0 bases and J by 2 bases, with 8 bases between the two germline ends. The CDR3 is made up of 14 amino acids. CDR3 sequence reads: CAISESGTPYEQYF. CDR3 sequence (DNA): TGTGCCATCAGTGAGTCCGGGACACCCTACGAGCAGTACTTC.

The V call is TRBV20-1, the J call TRBJ1-2; maybe TRBD1 (5 bases). Germline CDR1 and CDR2: DFQATT and SNEGSKA (reference sequence). The CDR3 covers 13 residues. Trimming removed 5 bases at V and 2 bases at J, with 12 bases between. In nucleotides, the CDR3 is TGCAGTGCTGTAGGGACGGGAAACTATGGCTACACCTTC. It codes for CSAVGTGNYGYTF.

This clonotype was recorded a few times. This chain uses TRBV4-3 with TRBJ2-1; 8 bases line up with TRBD2. J lost 5 bases, V lost 0 bases, and 6 bases had no gene match. The V gene's germline CDR1 is LGHNA and CDR2 YSLEER. CDR3 size: 16 residues. Written as DNA, the CDR3 is TGCGCCAGCAGCCAAGATCCTACTAGCGGAGACAATGAGCAGTTCTTC. The encoded protein is CASSQDPTSGDNEQFF.

The chain couples TRBV7-9 to TRBJ1-1, with a possible D match to TRBD1 (6 bases). CDR3 length equals 14 residues. Germline V gene lookup returns CDR1 SEHNR and CDR2 FQNEAQ (reference sequence). V lost 4 bases and J 3 bases, leaving 12 bases between the germline ends. CDR3 sequence: CASSSQGGDTEAFF. The DNA of the CDR3 is TGTGCCAGCAGCTCACAGGGAGGGGACACTGAAGCTTTCTTT.

A few counts support this clonotype. This chain uses TRBV11-2 with TRBJ2-5; possibly TRBD1 for D (5 bases). The V gene's germline CDR1 is SGHAT and CDR2 FQNNGV. V was trimmed by 3 bases and J by 5 bases, leaving 7 bases between them. The CDR3 spans 12 residues. CDR3 sequence (DNA): TGTGCCAGCAGCTTTCACAGGGAGACCCAGTACTTC. It translates to CASSFHRETQYF.

The table lists this clonotype with a few counts. J is TRBJ1-1 and V is TRBV19, with D maybe TRBD1 (5 bases). The germline V and J ends were trimmed by 0 bases and 4 bases, with 9 bases remaining between them. This CDR3 spans 14 amino acids. The V gene's germline CDR1 is LNHDA and CDR2 SQIVND (reference sequence). The CDR3 is CASSIDRASTEAFF. The CDR3 region has the DNA TGTGCCAGTAGTATAGACAGGGCGAGCACTGAAGCTTTCTTT.

In its sample, this clonotype was seen once. The CDR3 region has the DNA TGCGCCAGCAGCCCGCTTGTGGGTCCGGGGGAAAAACTGTTTTTT. Protein product: CASSPLVGPGEKLFF. This chain uses TRBV4-1 with TRBJ1-4; D is unclear. V gave up 4 bases and J gave up 8 bases, with 17 bases separating them. CDR3 length: 15 amino acids. Germline V CDR1 and CDR2: MGHRA, YSYEKL.

With respect to this clonotype: This clone may be a read error of a much larger clone one base away. V usage is TRBV18 and J usage is TRBJ2-7, with D tentatively TRBD1 or TRBD2 (5 bases each). The germline V and J ends were trimmed by 3 bases and 6 bases, with 21 bases remaining between them. This CDR3 has 16 residues. Germline V gene lookup returns CDR1 KGHSH and CDR2 LQKENI. CDR3 amino acids: CASSPTGSPGPLEQYF. The CDR3 DNA is TGTGCCAGCTCACCGACGGGGTCGCCAGGGCCTCTCGAGCAGTACTTC.

This clonotype was detected many times. The chain links TRBV20-1 to TRBJ2-5, with D unclear. CDR1 and CDR2 from the germline V gene are DFQATT and SNEGSKA (reference sequence). CDR3 length: 11 amino acids. The CDR3 region has the DNA TGCAGCCCTTTTGGCCAAGAGACCCAGTACTTC. Amino acid sequence: CSPFGQETQYF.

The chain combines TRBV29-1 with TRBJ2-3; a weak D match, TRBD2 (7 bases). The germline gives CDR1 SQVTM, CDR2 ANQGSEA. The CDR3 spans 16 residues. Trimming shortened V by 1 base and J by 3 bases, and 17 bases separated the two germline ends. CDR3 residues: CSVEGGAGAGTDTQYF. CDR3 DNA: TGCAGCGTTGAAGGGGGGGCGGGAGCGGGGACAGATACGCAGTATTTT.

V and J are TRBV18 and TRBJ1-5; possibly TRBD1 for D (6 bases). The CDR3 has 16 amino acids. CDR1 and CDR2 from the germline V gene are KGHSH and LQKENI. The germline V and J ends were trimmed by 3 bases and 0 bases, with 12 bases remaining between them. The CDR3 DNA is TGTGCCAGCTCACCTGGGCAGGGGAGTAGCAATCAGCCCCAGCATTTT. It is translated as CASSPGQGSSNQPQHF.

This clonotype was picked up many times. The chain employs TRBV29-1 and TRBJ2-1; 15 bases match TRBD2. V shed 7 bases and J 7 bases; nucleotides not matched to a gene: 5. Germline CDR1 and CDR2: SQVTM and ANQGSEA. The CDR3 consists of 14 residues. The CDR3 spells CSAGGTSGRNEQFF. The DNA for the CDR3 is TGCAGCGCCGGGGGGACTAGCGGGAGGAATGAGCAGTTCTTC.

In this sample, this clonotype turned up a few times. The chain recombines TRBV20-1 with TRBJ2-5; TRBD1 matches at 7 bases. Germline V gives CDR1 DFQATT, CDR2 SNEGSKA (reference sequence). Unmatched junction bases numbered 3, after V lost 5 bases and J lost 3 bases. The CDR3 extends over 12 amino acids. Written as DNA, the CDR3 is TGCAGTGCTCCGGACAGGAAAGAGACCCAGTACTTC. Translating gives CSAPDRKETQYF.

This clonotype was seen a handful of times. This rearrangement joins TRBV5-1 to TRBJ1-1; D unclear. The CDR3 extends over 16 amino acids. The V end was cut by 2 bases, the J end by 3 bases, with 17 bases between. Per germline, CDR1 SGHRS and CDR2 YFSETQ. CDR3 DNA: TGCGCCAGCAGCTTAAAACGGGCGTCGCTAGACACTGAAGCTTTCTTT. It is translated as CASSLKRASLDTEAFF.

The table lists this clonotype with a few counts. V gene TRBV20-1 combines with J gene TRBJ2-1, with D perhaps matching TRBD2 (5 bases). CDR1 and CDR2 (germline): DFQATT, SNEGSKA (reference sequence). The V end lost 5 bases, the J end lost 4 bases, and 18 bases lay between the germline ends. The CDR3 totals 15 residues. The CDR3 protein is CSAGELLENYNEQFF. The CDR3 DNA reads TGCAGTGCTGGGGAATTACTAGAGAATTACAATGAGCAGTTCTTC.

The table lists this clonotype with many counts. The chain's CDR3 is CSARKPSGGFSYEQYF. In DNA, the CDR3 is TGCAGTGCTAGAAAACCCAGCGGGGGCTTCTCCTACGAGCAGTACTTC. V and J are TRBV20-1 and TRBJ2-7, with 8 bases fitting TRBD2. This CDR3 is 16 amino acids long. The germline V gene encodes CDR1 DFQATT and CDR2 SNEGSKA (reference sequence). With 2 bases clipped from V and 0 bases from J, the junction kept 9 bases outside the gene matches.

This clonotype was observed a handful of times. The chain uses TRBV2 and TRBJ2-7; the match to TRBD1 covers 11 bases. Germline CDR1 reads SNHLY; CDR2 reads FYNNEI. V lost 5 bases and J lost 1; bases outside the gene matches: 4. There are 15 residues in the CDR3. This CDR3 reads CASSPGTGGSYEQYF. As DNA, the CDR3 is TGTGCCAGCAGTCCCGGGACAGGGGGGTCCTACGAGCAGTACTTC. Together with reference TRBV2 and TRBJ2-7, the CDR3 gives the full variable domain: EPEVTQTPSHQVTQMGQEVILRCVPISNHLYFYWYRQILGQKVEFLVSFYNNEISEKSEIFDDQFSVERPDGSNFTLKIRSTKLEDSAMYFCASSPGTGGSYEQYFGPGTRLTVT.

This chain joins TRBV10-2 and TRBJ1-6, with 9 bases fitting TRBD1. This CDR3 has 15 amino acids. Germline V gene data show CDR1 as WSHSY and CDR2 as SAAADI. V gave up 4 bases and J gave up 8 bases; unmatched junction bases: 6. This CDR3 is CASSADRGYYSPLHF. The DNA of the CDR3 is TGCGCCAGCAGTGCTGACAGGGGGTATTATTCACCCCTCCACTTT.

The chain couples TRBV20-1 to TRBJ2-7, with D perhaps matching TRBD1 (6 bases). V was pared by 3 bases and J by 8 bases, with 11 bases between. The germline V gene has CDR1 DFQATT and CDR2 SNEGSKA (reference sequence). The CDR3 runs to 11 residues. CDR3 amino acids: CSARQGLKQYF. In nucleotides, the CDR3 is TGCAGTGCTAGGCAGGGGTTGAAGCAGTACTTC.

V gene TRBV7-8 combines with J gene TRBJ2-3; D not certain. V was cut by 3 bases and J by 5 bases, with 9 bases left in between. The CDR3 extends over 13 amino acids. From germline, CDR1 is SGHVS and CDR2 FQNEAQ. The CDR3 protein is CASSLAGEDTQYF. Written as DNA, the CDR3 is TGTGCCAGCAGCTTGGCAGGAGAAGATACGCAGTATTTT.

This chain connects TRBV10-3 to TRBJ2-1, with 8 bases fitting TRBD1. Losses at the gene ends were 10 bases for V and 9 bases for J; bases not matched to a gene: 8. The V gene's germline CDR1 is ENHRY and CDR2 SYGVKD. This CDR3 region has 12 residues. In DNA form, the CDR3 reads TGTGCCACCGAATCAGGGGGCACTGAGCAGTTCTTC. It encodes CATESGGTEQFF.

This clonotype was recorded a few times. The CDR3: CASSQLTGTGDGPQHF. The CDR3 DNA reads as TGTGCCAGCAGCCAGCTTACCGGGACAGGGGATGGGCCCCAGCATTTT. This chain links TRBV3-1 with TRBJ1-5; 10 nucleotides match TRBD1. Germline values: CDR1 LGHDT, CDR2 YNNKEL (reference sequence). The V and J ends lost 3 bases and 9 bases, in that order; junction bases with no gene match: 11. The CDR3 has 16 residues.